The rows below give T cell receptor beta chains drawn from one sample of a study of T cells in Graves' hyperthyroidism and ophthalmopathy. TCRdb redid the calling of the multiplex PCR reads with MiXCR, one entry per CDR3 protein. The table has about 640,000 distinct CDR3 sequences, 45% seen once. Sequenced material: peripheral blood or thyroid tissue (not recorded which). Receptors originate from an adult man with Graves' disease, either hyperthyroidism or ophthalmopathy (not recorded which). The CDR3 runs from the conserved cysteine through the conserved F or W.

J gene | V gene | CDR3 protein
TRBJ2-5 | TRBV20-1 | CSARSPRDSKETQYF
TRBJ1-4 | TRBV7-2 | CASSNGQGLFEKLFF
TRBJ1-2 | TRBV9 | CASSQGHGGNYGYTF
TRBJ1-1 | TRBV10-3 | CAISEPSGWGTEAFF
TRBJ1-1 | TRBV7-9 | CASSPFSPQNTEAFF
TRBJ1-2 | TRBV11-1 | CASSVDAGTGSYGYTF
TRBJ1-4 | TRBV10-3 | CASKGQDATNEKLFF
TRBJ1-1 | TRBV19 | CASSRETGPEAFF
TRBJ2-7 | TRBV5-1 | CASSPRQGGEQYF
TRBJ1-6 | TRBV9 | CASSPETGFVSPLHF
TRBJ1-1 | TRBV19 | CASIEPGAPNTEAFF
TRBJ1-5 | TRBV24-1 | CATSARQGDNQPQHF
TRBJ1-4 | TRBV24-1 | CATSDAAGTGYEKLFF
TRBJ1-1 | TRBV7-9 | CASSHLGTGERTEAFF
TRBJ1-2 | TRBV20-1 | CSARTGTGARYGYTF
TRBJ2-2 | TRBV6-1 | CATREAGLTGELFF
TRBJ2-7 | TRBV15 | CATSSQTPSYEQYF
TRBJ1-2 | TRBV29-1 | CSVEGGKPGYTF
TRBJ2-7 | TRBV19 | CASSQRRDSSYEQYF
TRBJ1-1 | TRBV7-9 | CASSFRSKGVAFF
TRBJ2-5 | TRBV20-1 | CSARDSESLETQYF
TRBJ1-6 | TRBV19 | CASSTDRDSPLHF
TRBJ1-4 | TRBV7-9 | CASSFTGTATNEKLFF
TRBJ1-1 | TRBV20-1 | CSAPQGGMNTEAFF
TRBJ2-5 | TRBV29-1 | CSVVRQGGETQYF
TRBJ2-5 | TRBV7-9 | CASSPLRAGVGETKYF
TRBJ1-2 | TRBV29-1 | CSLTGSYGYTF
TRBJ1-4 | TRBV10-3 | CAIRDGTDEKLFF
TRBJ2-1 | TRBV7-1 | CASSVYNEQFF
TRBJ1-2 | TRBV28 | CASTFLLRRGNYGYTF
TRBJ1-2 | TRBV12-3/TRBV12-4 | CASTFDRGHDGYTF
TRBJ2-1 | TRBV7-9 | CASSGEVSPEKFF
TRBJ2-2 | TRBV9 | CASSPSRTGELFF
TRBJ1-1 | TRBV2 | CASSPEMNTEAFF
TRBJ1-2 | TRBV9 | CASSVARVGAGGYTF
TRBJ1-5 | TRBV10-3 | CAISAQGQPQHF
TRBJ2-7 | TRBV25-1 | CASRVTGRDEQYF
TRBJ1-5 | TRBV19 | CASSIGDRAPNNQPQHF
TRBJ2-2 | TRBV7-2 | CASSAELAAAGELFF
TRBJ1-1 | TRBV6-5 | CASRLDRVNTEAFF
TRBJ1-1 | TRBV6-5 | CASTESLLNTEAFF
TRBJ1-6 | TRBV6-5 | CAGKDSPNSPLHF
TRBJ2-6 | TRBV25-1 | CASSAQWNTGANVLTF
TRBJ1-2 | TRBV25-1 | CASSEEATSPHGYTF